This T cell receptor beta chain is drawn from a study of T cells in pancreatic ductal adenocarcinoma. Comments on this clone: Its antigen is currently unknown.

TCRdb's table, derived via immunoSEQ multiplex PCR, lists solely in-frame clones and lacks some. The sample contains roughly 100,000 clones, about 95% of which appear only once. The selected patients with pancreatic ductal adenocarcinoma had surgery but no neoadjuvant therapy. The CDR3 totals 14 residues. V lost 5 bases and J 4 bases, leaving 14 bases between the germline ends. Germline CDR1 MNHNS, CDR2 SASEGT. Study results and caveats: The resected cohort was biased toward the minority with early-stage disease.

This sequence originates from a human donor with pancreatic ductal adenocarcinoma. The sequenced sample consisted of PBMCs. The rearrangement joins TRBV6-1 to TRBJ1-1; D is possibly TRBD1 (5 bases). CDR3 nucleotides: TGTGCCAGCAGTCGCGACAGCCCAGTCACTGAAGCTTTCTTT. It is translated as CASSRDSPVTEAFF.